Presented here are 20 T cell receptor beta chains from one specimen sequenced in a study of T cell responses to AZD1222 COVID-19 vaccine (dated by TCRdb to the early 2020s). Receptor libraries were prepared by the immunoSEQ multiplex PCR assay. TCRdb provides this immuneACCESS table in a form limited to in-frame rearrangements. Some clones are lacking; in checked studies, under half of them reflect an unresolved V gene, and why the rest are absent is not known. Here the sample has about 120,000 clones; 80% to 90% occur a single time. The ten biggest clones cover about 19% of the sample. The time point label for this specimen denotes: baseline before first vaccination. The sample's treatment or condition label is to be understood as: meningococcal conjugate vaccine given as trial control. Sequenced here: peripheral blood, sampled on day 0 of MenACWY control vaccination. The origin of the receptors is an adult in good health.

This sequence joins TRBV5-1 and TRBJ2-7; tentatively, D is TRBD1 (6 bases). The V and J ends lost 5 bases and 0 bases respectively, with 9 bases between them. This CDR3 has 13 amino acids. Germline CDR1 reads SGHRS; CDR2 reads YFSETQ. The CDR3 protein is CASSQGPSYEQYF. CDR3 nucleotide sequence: TGCGCCAGCAGTCAGGGGCCCTCCTACGAGCAGTACTTC.

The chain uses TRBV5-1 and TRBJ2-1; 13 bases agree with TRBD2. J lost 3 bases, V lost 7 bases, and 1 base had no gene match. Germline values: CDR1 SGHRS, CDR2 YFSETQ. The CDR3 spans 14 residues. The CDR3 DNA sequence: TGCGCCAGCCGGACTAGCGGGGGCTACAATGAGCAGTTCTTC. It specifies CASRTSGGYNEQFF. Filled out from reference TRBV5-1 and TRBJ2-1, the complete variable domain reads KAGVTQTPRYLIKTRGQQVTLSCSPISGHRSVSWYQQTPGQGLQFLFEYFSETQRNKGNFPGRFSGRQFSNSRSEMNVSTLELGDSALYLCASRTSGGYNEQFFGPGTRLTVL.

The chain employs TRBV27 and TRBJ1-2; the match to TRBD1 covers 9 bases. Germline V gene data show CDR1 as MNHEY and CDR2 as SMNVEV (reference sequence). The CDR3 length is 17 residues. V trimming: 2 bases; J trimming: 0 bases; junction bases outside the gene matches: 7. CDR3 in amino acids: CASSLTRDRVPNYGYTF. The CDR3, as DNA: TGTGCCAGCAGTTTAACCCGGGACAGGGTTCCTAACTATGGCTACACCTTC.

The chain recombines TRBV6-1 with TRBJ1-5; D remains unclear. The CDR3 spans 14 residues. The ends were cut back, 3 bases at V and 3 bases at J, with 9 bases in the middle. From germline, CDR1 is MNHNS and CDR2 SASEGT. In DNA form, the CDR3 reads TGTGCCAGCAGTGACAGGTCTGACAATCAGCCCCAGCATTTT. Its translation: CASSDRSDNQPQHF.

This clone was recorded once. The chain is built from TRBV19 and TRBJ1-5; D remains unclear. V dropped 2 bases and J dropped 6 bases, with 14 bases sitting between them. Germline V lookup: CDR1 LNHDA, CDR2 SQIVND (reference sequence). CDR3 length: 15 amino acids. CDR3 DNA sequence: TGTGCCAGTAGTATATCCGGACCAAGAGGTCAGCCCCAGCATTTT. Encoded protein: CASSISGPRGQPQHF.

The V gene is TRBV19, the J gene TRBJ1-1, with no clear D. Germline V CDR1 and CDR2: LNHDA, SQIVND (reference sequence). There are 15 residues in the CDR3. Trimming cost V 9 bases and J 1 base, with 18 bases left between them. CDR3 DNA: TGTGCCAGCCTCACTACAAGGGCGGGGAACACTGAAGCTTTCTTT. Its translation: CASLTTRAGNTEAFF.

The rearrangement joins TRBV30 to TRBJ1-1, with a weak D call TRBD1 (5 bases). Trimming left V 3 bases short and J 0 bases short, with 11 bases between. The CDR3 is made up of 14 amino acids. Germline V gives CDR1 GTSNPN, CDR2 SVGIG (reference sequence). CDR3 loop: CAWRERGMNTEAFF. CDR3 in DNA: TGTGCCTGGAGGGAGCGGGGCATGAACACTGAAGCTTTCTTT.

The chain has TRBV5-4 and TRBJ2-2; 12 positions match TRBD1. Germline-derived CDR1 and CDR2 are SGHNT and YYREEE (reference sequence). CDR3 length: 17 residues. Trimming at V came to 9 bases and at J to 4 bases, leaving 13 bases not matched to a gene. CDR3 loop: CATGRPGQGALTGELFF. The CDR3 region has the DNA TGTGCCACCGGTCGGCCGGGACAGGGGGCACTCACCGGGGAGCTGTTTTTT.

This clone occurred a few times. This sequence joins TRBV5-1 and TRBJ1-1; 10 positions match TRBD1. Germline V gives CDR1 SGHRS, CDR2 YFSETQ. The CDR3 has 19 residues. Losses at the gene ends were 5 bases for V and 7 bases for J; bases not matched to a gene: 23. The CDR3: CASRTTPGTGVFGLGEAFF. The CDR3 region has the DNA TGCGCCAGCAGAACAACCCCGGGGACAGGGGTTTTCGGACTAGGTGAAGCTTTCTTT.

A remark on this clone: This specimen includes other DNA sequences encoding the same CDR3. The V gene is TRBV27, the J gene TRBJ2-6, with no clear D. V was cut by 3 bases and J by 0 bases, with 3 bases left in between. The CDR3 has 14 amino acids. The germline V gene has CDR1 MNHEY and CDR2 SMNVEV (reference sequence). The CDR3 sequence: CASSFSSGANVLTF. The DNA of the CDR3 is TGTGCCAGCAGTTTCAGCTCTGGGGCCAACGTCCTGACTTTC.

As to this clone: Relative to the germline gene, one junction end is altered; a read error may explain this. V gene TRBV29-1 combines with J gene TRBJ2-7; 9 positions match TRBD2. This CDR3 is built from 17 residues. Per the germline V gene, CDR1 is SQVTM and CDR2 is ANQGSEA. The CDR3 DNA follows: TGCAGCGTTGAAGATCTTTCCCAGGGACTAGCCTCCAACGAGCAGTACTTC. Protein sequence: CSVEDLSQGLASNEQYF.

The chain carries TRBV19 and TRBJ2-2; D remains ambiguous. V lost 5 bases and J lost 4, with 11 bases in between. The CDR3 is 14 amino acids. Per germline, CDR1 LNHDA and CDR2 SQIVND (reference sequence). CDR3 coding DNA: TGTGCCAGTAGTCCCCACCTACCCACCGGGGAGCTGTTTTTT. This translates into CASSPHLPTGELFF.

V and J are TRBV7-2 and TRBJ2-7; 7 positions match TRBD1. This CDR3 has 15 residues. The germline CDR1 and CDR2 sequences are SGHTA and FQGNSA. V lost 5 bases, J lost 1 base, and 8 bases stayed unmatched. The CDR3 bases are TGTGCCAGCAGCCTTTGGACAGGACCTTCCTACGAGCAGTACTTC. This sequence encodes CASSLWTGPSYEQYF.

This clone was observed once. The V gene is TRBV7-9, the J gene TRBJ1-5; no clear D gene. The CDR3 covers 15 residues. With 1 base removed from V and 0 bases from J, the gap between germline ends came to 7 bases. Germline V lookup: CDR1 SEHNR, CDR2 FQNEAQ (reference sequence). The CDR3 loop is CASSLGSTSNQPQHF. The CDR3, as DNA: TGTGCCAGCAGCTTAGGCAGCACTAGCAATCAGCCCCAGCATTTT.

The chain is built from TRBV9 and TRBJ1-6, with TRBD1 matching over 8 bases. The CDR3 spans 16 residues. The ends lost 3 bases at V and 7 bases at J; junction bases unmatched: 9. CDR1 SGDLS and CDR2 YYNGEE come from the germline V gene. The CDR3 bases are TGTGCCAGCAGCGGACGAACGGGACAGGCAAATTCACCCCTCCACTTT. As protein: CASSGRTGQANSPLHF.

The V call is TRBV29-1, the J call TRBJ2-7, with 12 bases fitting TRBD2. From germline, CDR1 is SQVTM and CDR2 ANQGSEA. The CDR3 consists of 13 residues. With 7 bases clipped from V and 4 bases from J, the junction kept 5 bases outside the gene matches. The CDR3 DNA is TGCAGCGCCCGGACTAGCGGGGTTTACGAGCAGTACTTC. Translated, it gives CSARTSGVYEQYF.

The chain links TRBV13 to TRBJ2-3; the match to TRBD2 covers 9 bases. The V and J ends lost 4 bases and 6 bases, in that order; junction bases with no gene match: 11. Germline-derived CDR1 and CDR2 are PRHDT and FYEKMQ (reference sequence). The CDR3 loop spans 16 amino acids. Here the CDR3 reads CASSSAGRGRGDTQYF. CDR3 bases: TGTGCCAGCAGCTCCGCCGGTCGCGGGAGGGGGGATACGCAGTATTTT.

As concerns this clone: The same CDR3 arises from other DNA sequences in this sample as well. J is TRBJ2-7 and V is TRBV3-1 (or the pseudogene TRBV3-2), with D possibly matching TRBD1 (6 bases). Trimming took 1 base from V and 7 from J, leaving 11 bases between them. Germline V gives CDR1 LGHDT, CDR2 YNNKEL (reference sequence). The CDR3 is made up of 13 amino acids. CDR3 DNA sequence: TGTGCCAGCAGCCAAGTCCAGGGGTGGGAGCAGTACTTC. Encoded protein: CASSQVQGWEQYF.

CDR3 sequence reads: CAISPGLAGENQYF. The CDR3, as DNA: TGTGCCATCAGTCCAGGTCTAGCGGGAGAAAACCAGTACTTC. The chain links TRBV10-3 to TRBJ2-5; 10 nucleotides align to TRBD2. The CDR3 spans 14 residues. V lost 5 bases, J lost 10 bases, and 10 bases stayed unmatched. Germline CDR1 reads ENHRY; CDR2 reads SYGVKD.

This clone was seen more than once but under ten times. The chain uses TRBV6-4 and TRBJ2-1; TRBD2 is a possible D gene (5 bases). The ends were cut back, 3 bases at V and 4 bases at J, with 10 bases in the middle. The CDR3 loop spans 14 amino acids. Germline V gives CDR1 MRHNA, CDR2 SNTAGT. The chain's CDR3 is CASSEAETYNEQFF. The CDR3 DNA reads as TGTGCCAGCAGTGAAGCGGAGACATACAATGAGCAGTTCTTC.